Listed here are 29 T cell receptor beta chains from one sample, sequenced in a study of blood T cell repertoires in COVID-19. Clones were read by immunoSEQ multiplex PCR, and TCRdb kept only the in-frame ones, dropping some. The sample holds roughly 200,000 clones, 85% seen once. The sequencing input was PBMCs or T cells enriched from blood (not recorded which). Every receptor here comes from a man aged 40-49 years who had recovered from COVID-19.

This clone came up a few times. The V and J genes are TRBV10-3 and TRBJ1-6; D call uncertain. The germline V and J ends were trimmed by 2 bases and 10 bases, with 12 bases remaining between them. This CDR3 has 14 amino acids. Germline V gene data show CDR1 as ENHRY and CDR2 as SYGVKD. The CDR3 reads CAISEVRGGSPLHF. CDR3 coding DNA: TGTGCCATCAGTGAGGTACGAGGAGGATCACCCCTCCACTTT.

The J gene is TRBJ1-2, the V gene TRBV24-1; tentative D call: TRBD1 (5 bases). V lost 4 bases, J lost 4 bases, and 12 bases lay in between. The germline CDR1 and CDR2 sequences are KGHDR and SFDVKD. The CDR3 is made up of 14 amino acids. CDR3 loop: CATSEGGDRYGYTF. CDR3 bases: TGTGCCACCAGTGAGGGGGGGGATCGCTATGGCTACACCTTC.

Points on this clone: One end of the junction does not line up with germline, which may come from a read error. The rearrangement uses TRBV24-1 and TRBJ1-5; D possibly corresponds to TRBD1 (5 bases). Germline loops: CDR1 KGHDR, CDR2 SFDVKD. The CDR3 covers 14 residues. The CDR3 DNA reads TGTGCCACCGGTGAGGGGAGTAGCAATCAGCCCCAGCATTTT. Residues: CATGEGSSNQPQHF.

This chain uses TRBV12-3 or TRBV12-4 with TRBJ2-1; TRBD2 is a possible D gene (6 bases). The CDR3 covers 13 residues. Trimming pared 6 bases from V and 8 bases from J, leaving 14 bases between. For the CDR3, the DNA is TGTGCCAGCAGCCGAAGACTAGATCATGAGCAGTTCTTC. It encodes CASSRRLDHEQFF.

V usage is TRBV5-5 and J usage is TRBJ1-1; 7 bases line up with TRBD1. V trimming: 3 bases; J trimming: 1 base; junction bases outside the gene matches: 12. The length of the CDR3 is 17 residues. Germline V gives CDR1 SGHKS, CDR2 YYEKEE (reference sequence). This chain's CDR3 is CASSSNVPGGANTEAFF. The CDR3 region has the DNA TGTGCCAGCAGCTCTAACGTCCCAGGGGGAGCGAACACTGAAGCTTTCTTT.

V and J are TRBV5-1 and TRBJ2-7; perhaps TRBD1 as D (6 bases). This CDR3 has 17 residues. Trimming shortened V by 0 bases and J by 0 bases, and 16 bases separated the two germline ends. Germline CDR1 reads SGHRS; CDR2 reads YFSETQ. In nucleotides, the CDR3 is TGCGCCAGCAGCTTGGGGACCAGGGGCCCGGACTCCTACGAGCAGTACTTC. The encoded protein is CASSLGTRGPDSYEQYF.

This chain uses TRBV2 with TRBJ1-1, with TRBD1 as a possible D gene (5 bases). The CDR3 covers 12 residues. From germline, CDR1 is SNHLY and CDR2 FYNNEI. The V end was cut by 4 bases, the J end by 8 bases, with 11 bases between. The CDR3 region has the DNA TGTGCCAGCAGTGTAAGGGGTTACGAAGCTTTCTTT. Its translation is CASSVRGYEAFF.

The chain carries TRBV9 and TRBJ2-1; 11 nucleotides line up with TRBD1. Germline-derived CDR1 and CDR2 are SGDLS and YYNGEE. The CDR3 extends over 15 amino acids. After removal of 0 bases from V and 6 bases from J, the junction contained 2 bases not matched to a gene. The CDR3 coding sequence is TGTGCCAGCAGCGTAGGGGGACAGGGGGGCAATGAGCAGTTCTTC. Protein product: CASSVGGQGGNEQFF.

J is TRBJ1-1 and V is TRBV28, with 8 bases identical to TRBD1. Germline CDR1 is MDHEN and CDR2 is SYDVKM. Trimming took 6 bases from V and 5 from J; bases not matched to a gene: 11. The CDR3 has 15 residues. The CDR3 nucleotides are TGTGCCAGCAGGACGACAGGGGCCGTGAGGACTGAAGCTTTCTTT. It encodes CASRTTGAVRTEAFF.

CDR3 DNA: TGTGCCAGCAGCTTGGCGGCAGGTTCTAACTATGGCTACACCTTC. This encodes CASSLAAGSNYGYTF. The gene calls are TRBV5-8 and TRBJ1-2; no clear D. Trimming took 0 bases from V and 0 from J, leaving 9 bases between them. CDR1 and CDR2 (germline): SGHTS, YDEGEE. The CDR3 is made up of 15 amino acids.

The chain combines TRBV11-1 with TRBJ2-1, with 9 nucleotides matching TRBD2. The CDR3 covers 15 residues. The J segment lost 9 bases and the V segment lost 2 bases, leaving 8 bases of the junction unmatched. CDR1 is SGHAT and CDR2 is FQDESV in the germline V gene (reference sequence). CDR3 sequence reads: CASSLWGSGSAEQFF. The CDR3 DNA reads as TGTGCCAGCAGCTTATGGGGTAGCGGGAGTGCTGAGCAGTTCTTC.

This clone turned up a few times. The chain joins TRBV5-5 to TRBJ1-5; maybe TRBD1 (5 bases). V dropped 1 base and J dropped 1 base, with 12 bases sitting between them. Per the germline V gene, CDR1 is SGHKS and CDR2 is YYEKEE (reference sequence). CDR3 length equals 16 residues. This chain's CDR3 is CASSLYGGESNQPQHF. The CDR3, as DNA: TGTGCCAGCAGCTTGTATGGGGGGGAGAGCAATCAGCCCCAGCATTTT.

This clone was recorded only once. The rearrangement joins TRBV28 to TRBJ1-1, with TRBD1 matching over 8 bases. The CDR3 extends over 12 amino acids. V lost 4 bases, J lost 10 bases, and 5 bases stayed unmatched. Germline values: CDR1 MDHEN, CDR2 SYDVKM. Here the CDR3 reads CASSSQGVGAFF. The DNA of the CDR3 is TGTGCCAGCAGTTCACAGGGGGTCGGAGCTTTCTTT.

The CDR3 spells CASSSDRVAEKLFF. In DNA, the CDR3 is TGTGCCAGCAGCTCGGACAGGGTTGCCGAAAAACTGTTTTTT. The chain has TRBV6-5 and TRBJ1-4; 8 positions agree with TRBD1. The CDR3 extends over 14 amino acids. Germline lookup yields CDR1 MNHEY and CDR2 SVGAGI. Trimming cost V 6 bases and J 8 bases; bases outside gene matches: 8.

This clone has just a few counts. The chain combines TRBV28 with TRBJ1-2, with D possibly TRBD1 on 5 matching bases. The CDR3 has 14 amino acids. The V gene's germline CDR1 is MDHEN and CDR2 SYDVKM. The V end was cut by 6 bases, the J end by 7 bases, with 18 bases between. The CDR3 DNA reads TGTGCCAGCAGCTCTGGGACTTACCCCCCTGGCTACACCTTC. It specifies CASSSGTYPPGYTF.

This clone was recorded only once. CDR3 bases: TGCAGCGTGCGACAGGGACATGGCTACACCTTC. It is translated as CSVRQGHGYTF. This rearrangement joins TRBV29-1 to TRBJ1-2; TRBD1 agrees at 7 bases. The length of the CDR3 is 11 residues. Looked up from germline, CDR1 is SQVTM and CDR2 is ANQGSEA. The ends lost 6 bases at V and 6 bases at J; junction bases unmatched: 4. Based on the CDR3 plus reference TRBV29-1 and TRBJ1-2, the full variable domain is SAVISQKPSRDICQRGTSLTIQCQVDSQVTMMFWYRQQPGQSLTLIATANQGSEATYESGFVIDKFPISRPNLTFSTLTVSNMSPEDSSIYLCSVRQGHGYTFGSGTRLTVV.

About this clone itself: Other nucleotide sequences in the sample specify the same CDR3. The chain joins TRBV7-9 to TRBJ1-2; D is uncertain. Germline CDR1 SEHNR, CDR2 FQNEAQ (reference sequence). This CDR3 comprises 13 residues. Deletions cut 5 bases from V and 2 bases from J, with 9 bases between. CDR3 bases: TGTGCCAGCAGCCCTACAGTGAACTATGGCTACACCTTC. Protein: CASSPTVNYGYTF.

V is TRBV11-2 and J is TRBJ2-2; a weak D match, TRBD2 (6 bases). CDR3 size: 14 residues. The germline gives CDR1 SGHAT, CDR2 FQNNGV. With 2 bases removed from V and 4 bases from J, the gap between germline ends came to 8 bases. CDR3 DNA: TGTGCCAGCAGCTTACTGGAGGGCACCGGGGAGCTGTTTTTT. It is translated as CASSLLEGTGELFF.

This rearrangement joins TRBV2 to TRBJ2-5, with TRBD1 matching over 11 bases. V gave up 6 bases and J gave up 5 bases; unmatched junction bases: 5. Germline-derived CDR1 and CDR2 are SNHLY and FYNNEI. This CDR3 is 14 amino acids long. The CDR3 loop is CASRRDRGRETQYF. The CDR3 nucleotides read TGTGCCAGCAGGCGGGACAGGGGGAGGGAGACCCAGTACTTC.

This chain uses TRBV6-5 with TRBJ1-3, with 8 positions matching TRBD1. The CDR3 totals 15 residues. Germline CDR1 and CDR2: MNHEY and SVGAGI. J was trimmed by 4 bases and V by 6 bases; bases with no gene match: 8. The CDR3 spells CASSSGQVIGNTIYF. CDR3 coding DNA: TGTGCCAGCAGCTCGGGACAGGTGATCGGAAACACCATATATTTT.

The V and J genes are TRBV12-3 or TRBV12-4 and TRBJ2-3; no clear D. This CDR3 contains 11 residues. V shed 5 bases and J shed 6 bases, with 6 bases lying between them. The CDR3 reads CASSQADTQYF. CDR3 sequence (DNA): TGTGCCAGCAGTCAAGCCGATACGCAGTATTTT.

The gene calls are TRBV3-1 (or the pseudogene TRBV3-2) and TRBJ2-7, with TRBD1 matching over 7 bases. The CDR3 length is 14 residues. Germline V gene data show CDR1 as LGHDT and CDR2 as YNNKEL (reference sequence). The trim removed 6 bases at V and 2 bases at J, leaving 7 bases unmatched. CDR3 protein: CASSTGQRTYEQYF. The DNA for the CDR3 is TGTGCCAGCAGTACGGGACAGAGAACCTACGAGCAGTACTTC.

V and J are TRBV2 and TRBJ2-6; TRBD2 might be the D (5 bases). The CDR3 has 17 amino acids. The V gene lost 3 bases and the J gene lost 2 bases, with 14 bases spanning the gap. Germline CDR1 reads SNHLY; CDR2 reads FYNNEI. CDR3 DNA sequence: TGTGCCAGCAGTGAGAGCTCTAAGGGAGCTGGGGCCAACGTCCTGACTTTC. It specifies CASSESSKGAGANVLTF. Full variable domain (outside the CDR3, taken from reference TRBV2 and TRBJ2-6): EPEVTQTPSHQVTQMGQEVILRCVPISNHLYFYWYRQILGQKVEFLVSFYNNEISEKSEIFDDQFSVERPDGSNFTLKIRSTKLEDSAMYFCASSESSKGAGANVLTFGAGSRLTVL.

CDR3 DNA sequence: TGTGCCAGCCTCTCTCATGAAAAACTGTTTTTT. Translation: CASLSHEKLFF. The rearrangement links TRBV27 to TRBJ1-4; D is unclear. Germline-derived CDR1 and CDR2 are MNHEY and SMNVEV (reference sequence). The CDR3 is 11 residues long. The V end was cut by 8 bases, the J end by 6 bases, with 7 bases between.

Here the CDR3 reads CASRDRGNEQYF. The CDR3 nucleotides read TGTGCCAGCCGGGACAGGGGAAACGAGCAGTACTTC. The chain links TRBV19 to TRBJ2-7; 10 positions match TRBD1. Losses at the gene ends were 9 bases for V and 5 bases for J; bases not matched to a gene: 4. In germline, CDR1 is LNHDA, CDR2 SQIVND (reference sequence). The CDR3 runs to 12 residues.

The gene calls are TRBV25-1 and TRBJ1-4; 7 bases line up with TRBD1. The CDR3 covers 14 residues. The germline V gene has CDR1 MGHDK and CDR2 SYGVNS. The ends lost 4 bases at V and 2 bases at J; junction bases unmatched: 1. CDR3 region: CASSAGGTNEKLFF. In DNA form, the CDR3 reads TGTGCCAGCAGTGCAGGGGGGACTAATGAAAAACTGTTTTTT. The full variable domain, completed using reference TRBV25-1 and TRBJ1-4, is EADIYQTPRYLVIGTGKKITLECSQTMGHDKMYWYQQDPGMELHLIHYSYGVNSTEKGDLSSESTVSRIRTEHFPLTLESARPSHTSQYLCASSAGGTNEKLFFGSGTQLSVL.

The CDR3 loop reads CASSPGQGRTNYGYTF. Written as DNA, the CDR3 is TGTGCCAGCAGCCCCGGACAGGGACGGACTAACTATGGCTACACCTTC. This sequence joins TRBV7-2 and TRBJ1-2; 8 nucleotides line up with TRBD1. This CDR3 is built from 16 residues. V shed 5 bases and J 0 bases; nucleotides not matched to a gene: 8. Germline CDR1 SGHTA, CDR2 FQGNSA.

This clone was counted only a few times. The CDR3 DNA is TGTGCCAGCAGGTATAGCGGATCCTACGAGCAGTACTTC. Translating it yields CASRYSGSYEQYF. V is TRBV28 and J is TRBJ2-7; D is possibly TRBD2 (6 bases). The V end lost 6 bases, the J end lost 1 base, and 10 bases lay between the germline ends. This CDR3 comprises 13 residues. Looked up from germline, CDR1 is MDHEN and CDR2 is SYDVKM.

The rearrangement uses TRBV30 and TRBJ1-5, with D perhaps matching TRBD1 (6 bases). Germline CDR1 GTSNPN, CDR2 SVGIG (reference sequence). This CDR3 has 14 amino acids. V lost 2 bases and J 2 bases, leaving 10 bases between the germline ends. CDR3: CAWSFNRGNQPQHF. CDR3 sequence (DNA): TGTGCCTGGAGTTTCAACAGGGGCAATCAGCCCCAGCATTTT.